This is a list of T cell receptor beta chains from one sample in a study of graft-versus-host responses after intestinal transplantation. Clones were read by immunoSEQ multiplex PCR, and TCRdb kept only the in-frame ones, dropping some. The sample has more than 90,000 clones; around 90% are singletons. Their antigens are not known. The specimen was unstimulated CD4+ T cells sorted from spleen or lymph node cells, collected before transplant. The receptors shown here come from a human donor who was the organ donor for an intestinal transplant. Each CDR3 is given with its conserved first and last residue. Each record gives: D gene, V gene, clone size, J gene, CDR3 DNA, CDR3 protein. A D gene is named only where the DNA matches it firmly. For some rows the clone size is stated as once, few or many, or as a class when expanded; others skip it.

D: TRBD2
V: TRBV10-3
size: once
J: TRBJ2-2
DNA: TGTGCCATCAGTGCTACTAGCGGGAGAGACACCGGGGAGCTGTTTTTT
CDR3: CAISATSGRDTGELFF

D: NA
V: TRBV28
size: NA
J: TRBJ2-2
DNA: TGTGCCATCCAAGGGACCGGGGAGCTGTTTTTT
CDR3: CAIQGTGELFF

D: NA
V: TRBV6-6
size: NA
J: TRBJ1-3
DNA: TGTGCCATCGGACAGTATGGCACCATATATTTT
CDR3: CAIGQYGTIYF

D: NA
V: TRBV7-9
size: NA
J: TRBJ2-4
DNA: TGTGCCAGCAGCTTAGCGCTGGCAGGGGCAGCCAAAAACATTCAGTACTTC
CDR3: CASSLALAGAAKNIQYF

D: TRBD1
V: TRBV6-1
size: NA
J: TRBJ2-7
DNA: TGTGCCAGCATTGGGACAGGGGAAGACGAGCAGTACTTC
CDR3: CASIGTGEDEQYF

D: NA
V: TRBV28
size: NA
J: TRBJ2-7
DNA: TGTGCCAGCGGGTTCTACGAGCAGTACTTC
CDR3: CASGFYEQYF

D: TRBD2
V: TRBV7-2
size: NA
J: TRBJ2-7
DNA: TGTGCCAGCAGCCCTCTAGCGGAAGGCCACGAGCAGTACTTC
CDR3: CASSPLAEGHEQYF

D: TRBD1
V: TRBV5-8
size: NA
J: TRBJ1-1
DNA: TGTGCCACCAACTCACCCCCGACAGGGGGCACGGTGTGGACTGAAGCTTTCTTT
CDR3: CATNSPPTGGTVWTEAFF

D: NA
V: TRBV28
size: NA
J: TRBJ1-1
DNA: TGTGCCAGCAGTTTATTCAGGGCGAACACTGAAGCTTTCTTT
CDR3: CASSLFRANTEAFF

D: TRBD1
V: TRBV7-9
size: NA
J: TRBJ2-3
DNA: TGTGCCAGCAGCTCCATGACAGGGGCCGGCACAGATACGCAGTATTTT
CDR3: CASSSMTGAGTDTQYF

D: NA
V: TRBV7-7
size: once
J: TRBJ2-3
DNA: TGTGCCAGCAGCCTCGGGAGCGGTTCCACAGATACGCAGTATTTT
CDR3: CASSLGSGSTDTQYF

D: TRBD2
V: TRBV28
size: NA
J: TRBJ2-7
DNA: TGTGCCAGCAGTCTAGCGGCAACCTACGAGCAGTACTTC
CDR3: CASSLAATYEQYF

D: TRBD1
V: TRBV25-1
size: NA
J: TRBJ1-1
DNA: TGTGCCAGCAGTGGATCCGGGACAGGTGGGAAAGCTTTCTTT
CDR3: CASSGSGTGGKAFF

D: NA
V: TRBV4-3
size: NA
J: TRBJ2-6
DNA: TGCGCCAGCAGCCATAGGATAGGATTCGACAGCTCTGGGGCCAACGTCCTGACTTTC
CDR3: CASSHRIGFDSSGANVLTF

D: NA
V: TRBV4-2
size: NA
J: TRBJ2-1
DNA: TGTGCCAGCAGCCGCAACGGACTGGGCCATGAGCAGTTCTTC
CDR3: CASSRNGLGHEQFF

D: NA
V: TRBV10-3
size: NA
J: TRBJ2-3
DNA: TGTGCCATCAGTCGGACAGCTAGCACAGATACGCAGTATTTT
CDR3: CAISRTASTDTQYF

D: NA
V: TRBV7-9
size: NA
J: TRBJ2-2
DNA: TGTGCCAGCAGCTTAAAAGGTGCAGGGCGAAACACCGGGGAGCTGTTTTTT
CDR3: CASSLKGAGRNTGELFF

D: TRBD1
V: TRBV19
size: NA
J: TRBJ2-3
DNA: TGTGCCAGTAGTGGACAGGGTAAGGGCACAGATACGCAGTATTTT
CDR3: CASSGQGKGTDTQYF

D: NA
V: TRBV5-1
size: NA
J: TRBJ2-7
DNA: TGCGCCAGCTCCCCTGGCCCCCCCCGTTACGAGCAGTACTTC
CDR3: CASSPGPPRYEQYF

D: NA
V: TRBV18
size: once
J: TRBJ2-7
DNA: TGTGCCAGCTCACGTTCAGGGGCCTACGAGCAGTACTTC
CDR3: CASSRSGAYEQYF

D: NA
V: TRBV6-1
size: NA
J: TRBJ1-1
DNA: TGTGCCAGCAGTTCGGGGGCAATTAAAGCTTTCTTT
CDR3: CASSSGAIKAFF

D: TRBD1
V: TRBV2
size: once
J: TRBJ2-7
DNA: TGTGCCAGCCGGACAGGTTTGATGGACGAGCAGTACTTC
CDR3: CASRTGLMDEQYF

D: NA
V: TRBV30
size: NA
J: TRBJ2-2
DNA: TGTGCCTGGAGTGTACTTAACACCGGGGAGCTGTTTTTT
CDR3: CAWSVLNTGELFF

D: NA
V: TRBV7-9
size: NA
J: TRBJ2-1
DNA: TGTGCCAGCAGCTTATACTCGGGATTAAACTACAATGAGCAGTTCTTC
CDR3: CASSLYSGLNYNEQFF

D: NA
V: TRBV28
size: NA
J: TRBJ1-3
DNA: TGTGCCAGCAGTTTGGGGGGTGTAACGGGAAACACCATATATTTT
CDR3: CASSLGGVTGNTIYF

D: NA
V: TRBV4-3
size: NA
J: TRBJ1-1
DNA: TGCGCCAGCAGCCGAGGACCGGACACTGAAGCTTTCTTT
CDR3: CASSRGPDTEAFF

D: NA
V: TRBV28
size: NA
J: TRBJ2-7
DNA: TGTGCCAGCAGTTTATCGCAGGGCCCCTACGAGCAGTACTTC
CDR3: CASSLSQGPYEQYF

D: NA
V: TRBV11-2
size: NA
J: TRBJ1-6
DNA: TGTGCCAGCAGCTTAACAGTCACCAATTCACCCCTCCACTTT
CDR3: CASSLTVTNSPLHF

D: NA
V: TRBV19
size: NA
J: TRBJ2-2
DNA: TGTGCCAGTAGTCCTCTGGTAACCGCGAACACCGGGGAGCTGTTTTTT
CDR3: CASSPLVTANTGELFF

D: NA
V: TRBV5-4
size: NA
J: TRBJ2-3
DNA: TGTGCCAGCAGCTTGAGGGGGAACGCGGATACGCAGTATTTT
CDR3: CASSLRGNADTQYF

D: TRBD2
V: TRBV7-2
size: NA
J: TRBJ2-3
DNA: TGTGCCAGCAGCCTAGCGGGATCGGGCACAGATACGCAGTATTTT
CDR3: CASSLAGSGTDTQYF

D: TRBD2
V: TRBV7-2
size: NA
J: TRBJ2-5
DNA: TGTGCCAGCAGCTCCGCCGGGACTAGCGGAGGGAAGACCCAGTACTTC
CDR3: CASSSAGTSGGKTQYF

D: TRBD2
V: TRBV30
size: NA
J: TRBJ2-5
DNA: TGTGCCTGGAGTGAGTTAGCGGGCTGGGGTCCCTTCGGAAGCCAAGAGACCCAGTACTTC
CDR3: CAWSELAGWGPFGSQETQYF

D: TRBD1
V: TRBV5-6
size: NA
J: TRBJ1-3
DNA: TGTGCCAGCAGCTTAACATCCGGGACAGGGCTTGGAAACACCATATATTTT
CDR3: CASSLTSGTGLGNTIYF

D: TRBD1
V: TRBV30
size: NA
J: TRBJ2-2
DNA: TGTGCCTCGGGGACAGGAACCCGCGTAATCGGTGGGGAGCTGTTTTTT
CDR3: CASGTGTRVIGGELFF